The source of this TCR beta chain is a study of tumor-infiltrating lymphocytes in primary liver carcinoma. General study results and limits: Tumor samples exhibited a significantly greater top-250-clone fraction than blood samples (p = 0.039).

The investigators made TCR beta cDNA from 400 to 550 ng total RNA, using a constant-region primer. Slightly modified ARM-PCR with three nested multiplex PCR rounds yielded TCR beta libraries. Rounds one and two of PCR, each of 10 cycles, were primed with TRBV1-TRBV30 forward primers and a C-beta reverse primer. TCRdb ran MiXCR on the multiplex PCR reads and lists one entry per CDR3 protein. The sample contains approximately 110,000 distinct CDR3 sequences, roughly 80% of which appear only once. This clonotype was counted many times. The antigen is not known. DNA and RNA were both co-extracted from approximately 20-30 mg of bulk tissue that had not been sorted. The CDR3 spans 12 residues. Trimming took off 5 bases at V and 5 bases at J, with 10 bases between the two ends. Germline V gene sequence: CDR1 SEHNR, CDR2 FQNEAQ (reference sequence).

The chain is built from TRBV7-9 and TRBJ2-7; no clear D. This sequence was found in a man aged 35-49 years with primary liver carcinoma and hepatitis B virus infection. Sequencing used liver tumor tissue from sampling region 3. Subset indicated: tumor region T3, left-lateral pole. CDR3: CASSATGDEQYF. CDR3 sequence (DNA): TGTGCCAGCAGCGCCACTGGCGACGAGCAGTACTTC.